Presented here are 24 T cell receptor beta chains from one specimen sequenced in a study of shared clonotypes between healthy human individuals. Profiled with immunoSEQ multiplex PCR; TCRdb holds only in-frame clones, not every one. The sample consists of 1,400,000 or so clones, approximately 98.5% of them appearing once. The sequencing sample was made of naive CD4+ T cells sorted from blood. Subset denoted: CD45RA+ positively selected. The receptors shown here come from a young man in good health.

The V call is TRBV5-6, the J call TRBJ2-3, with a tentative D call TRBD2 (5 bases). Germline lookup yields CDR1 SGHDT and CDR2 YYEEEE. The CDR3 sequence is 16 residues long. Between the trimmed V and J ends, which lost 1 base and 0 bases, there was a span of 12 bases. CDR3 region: CASSLTGTPSTDTQYF. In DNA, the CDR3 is TGTGCCAGCAGCTTGACGGGAACACCTAGCACAGATACGCAGTATTTT.

CDR3 sequence reads: CASRTGTRDGYTF. CDR3 DNA sequence: TGTGCCAGCAGAACCGGGACACGCGATGGCTACACCTTC. The V call is TRBV28, the J call TRBJ1-2; weak D call: TRBD1 (6 bases). Germline V gene sequence: CDR1 MDHEN, CDR2 SYDVKM. The CDR3 is 13 amino acids. Trimming cost V 6 bases and J 6 bases, with 14 bases left between them.

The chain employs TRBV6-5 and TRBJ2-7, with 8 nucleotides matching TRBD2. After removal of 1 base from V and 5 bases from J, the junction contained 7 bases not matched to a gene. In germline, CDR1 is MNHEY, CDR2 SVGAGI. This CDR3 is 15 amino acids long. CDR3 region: CASSYFSSGFDEQYF. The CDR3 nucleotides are TGTGCCAGCAGTTACTTTTCTAGCGGGTTCGACGAGCAGTACTTC.

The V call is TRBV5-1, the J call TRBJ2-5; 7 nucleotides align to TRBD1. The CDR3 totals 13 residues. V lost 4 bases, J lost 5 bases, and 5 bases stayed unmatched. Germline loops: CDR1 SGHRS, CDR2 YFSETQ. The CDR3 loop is CASSLGTVETQYF. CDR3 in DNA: TGCGCCAGCAGCCTCGGGACAGTTGAGACCCAGTACTTC.

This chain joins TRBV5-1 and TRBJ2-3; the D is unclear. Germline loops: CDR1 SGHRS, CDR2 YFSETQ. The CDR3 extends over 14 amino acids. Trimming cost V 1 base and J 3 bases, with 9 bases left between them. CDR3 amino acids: CASSLLTETDTQYF. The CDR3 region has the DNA TGCGCCAGCAGCTTGCTGACGGAGACAGATACGCAGTATTTT. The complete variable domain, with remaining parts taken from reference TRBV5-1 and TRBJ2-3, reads KAGVTQTPRYLIKTRGQQVTLSCSPISGHRSVSWYQQTPGQGLQFLFEYFSETQRNKGNFPGRFSGRQFSNSRSEMNVSTLELGDSALYLCASSLLTETDTQYFGPGTRLTVL.

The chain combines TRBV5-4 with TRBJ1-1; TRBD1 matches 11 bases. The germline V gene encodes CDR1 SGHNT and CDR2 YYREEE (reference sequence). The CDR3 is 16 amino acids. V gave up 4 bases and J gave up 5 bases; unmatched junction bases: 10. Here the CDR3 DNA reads TGTGCCAGCAGCCAAGGACAGGGGGCCCGTGAAACTGAAGCTTTCTTT. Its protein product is CASSQGQGARETEAFF.

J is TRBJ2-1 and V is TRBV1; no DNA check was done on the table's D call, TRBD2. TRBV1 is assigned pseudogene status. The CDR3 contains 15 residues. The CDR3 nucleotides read TGCACTAACAGGCTAGGCGGGAGAAACTACAATGAGCAGTTCTTC. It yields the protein CTNRLGGRNYNEQFF.

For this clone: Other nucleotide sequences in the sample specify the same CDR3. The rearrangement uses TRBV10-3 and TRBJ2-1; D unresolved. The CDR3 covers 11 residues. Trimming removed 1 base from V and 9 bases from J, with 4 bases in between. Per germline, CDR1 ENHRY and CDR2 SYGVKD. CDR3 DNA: TGTGCCATCAGTGAGTTGGGTGAGCAGTTCTTC. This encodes CAISELGEQFF.

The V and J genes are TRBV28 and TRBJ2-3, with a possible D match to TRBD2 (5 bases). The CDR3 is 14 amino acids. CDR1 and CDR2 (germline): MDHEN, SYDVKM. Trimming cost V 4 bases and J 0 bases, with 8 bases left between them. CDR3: CASSSGLSTDTQYF. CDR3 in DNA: TGTGCCAGCAGTTCCGGACTGAGCACAGATACGCAGTATTTT.

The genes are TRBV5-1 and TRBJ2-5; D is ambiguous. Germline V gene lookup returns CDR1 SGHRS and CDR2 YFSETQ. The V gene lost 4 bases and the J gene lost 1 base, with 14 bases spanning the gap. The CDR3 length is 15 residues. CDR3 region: CASSHGPATQETQYF. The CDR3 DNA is TGCGCCAGCAGCCATGGACCCGCCACCCAAGAGACCCAGTACTTC.

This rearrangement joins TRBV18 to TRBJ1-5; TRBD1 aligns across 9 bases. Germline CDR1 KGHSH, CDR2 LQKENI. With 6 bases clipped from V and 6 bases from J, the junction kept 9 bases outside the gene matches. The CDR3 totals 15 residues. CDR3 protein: CASSNLGTGIQPQHF. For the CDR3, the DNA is TGTGCCAGCTCTAACCTCGGGACAGGGATTCAGCCCCAGCATTTT. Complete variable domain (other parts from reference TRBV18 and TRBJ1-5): NAGVMQNPRHLVRRRGQEARLRCSPMKGHSHVYWYRQLPEEGLKFMVYLQKENIIDESGMPKERFSAEFPKEGPSILRIQQVVRGDSAAYFCASSNLGTGIQPQHFGDGTRLSIL.

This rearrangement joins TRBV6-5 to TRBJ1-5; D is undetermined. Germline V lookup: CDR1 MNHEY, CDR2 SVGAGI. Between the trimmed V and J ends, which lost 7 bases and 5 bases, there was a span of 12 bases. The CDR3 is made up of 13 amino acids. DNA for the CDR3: TGTGCCAGCACCGGGTGGGGTGATCAGCCCCAGCATTTT. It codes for CASTGWGDQPQHF.

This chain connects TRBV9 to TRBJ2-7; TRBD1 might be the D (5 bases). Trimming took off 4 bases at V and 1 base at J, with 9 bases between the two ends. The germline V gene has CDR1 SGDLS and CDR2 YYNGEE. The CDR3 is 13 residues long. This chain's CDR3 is CASSRDRSYEQYF. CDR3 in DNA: TGTGCCAGCAGCCGCGACAGATCCTACGAGCAGTACTTC.

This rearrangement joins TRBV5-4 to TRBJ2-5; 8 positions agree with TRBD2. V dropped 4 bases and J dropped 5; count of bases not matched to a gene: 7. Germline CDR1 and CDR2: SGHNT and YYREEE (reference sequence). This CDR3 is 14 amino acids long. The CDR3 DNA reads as TGTGCCAGCAGCCCCCGGGGGGGAGAGGAGACCCAGTACTTC. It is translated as CASSPRGGEETQYF.

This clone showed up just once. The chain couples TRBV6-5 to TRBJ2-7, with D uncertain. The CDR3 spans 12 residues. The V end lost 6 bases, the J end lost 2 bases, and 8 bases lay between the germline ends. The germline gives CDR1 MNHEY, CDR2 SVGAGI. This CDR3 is CASSTSTYEQYF. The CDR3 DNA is TGTGCCAGCAGCACCTCAACCTACGAGCAGTACTTC.

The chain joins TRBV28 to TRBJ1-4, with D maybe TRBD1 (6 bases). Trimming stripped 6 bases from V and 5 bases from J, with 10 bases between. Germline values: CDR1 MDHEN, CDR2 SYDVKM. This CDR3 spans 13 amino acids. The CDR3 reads CASSSGVNEKLFF. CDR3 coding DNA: TGTGCCAGCAGCTCAGGGGTAAATGAAAAACTGTTTTTT.

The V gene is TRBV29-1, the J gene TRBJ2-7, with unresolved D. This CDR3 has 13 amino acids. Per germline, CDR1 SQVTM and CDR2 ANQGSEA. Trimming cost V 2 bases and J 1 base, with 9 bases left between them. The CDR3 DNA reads TGCAGCGTTGAAAGTCCACTTTCCTACGAGCAGTACTTC. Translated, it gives CSVESPLSYEQYF.

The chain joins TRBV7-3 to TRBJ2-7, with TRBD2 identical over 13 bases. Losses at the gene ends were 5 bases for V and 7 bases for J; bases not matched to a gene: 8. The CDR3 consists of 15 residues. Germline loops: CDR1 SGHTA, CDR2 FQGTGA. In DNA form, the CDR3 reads TGTGCCAGCAGCCCGGGGACTAGCGGGATTCGGGAGCAGTACTTC. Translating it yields CASSPGTSGIREQYF.

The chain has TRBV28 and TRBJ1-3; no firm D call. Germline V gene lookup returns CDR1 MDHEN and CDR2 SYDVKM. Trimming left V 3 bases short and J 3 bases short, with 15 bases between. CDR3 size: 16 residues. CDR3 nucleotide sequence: TGTGCCAGCAGTTTTCGCGGGATCCCCGGTGGAAACACCATATATTTT. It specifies CASSFRGIPGGNTIYF.

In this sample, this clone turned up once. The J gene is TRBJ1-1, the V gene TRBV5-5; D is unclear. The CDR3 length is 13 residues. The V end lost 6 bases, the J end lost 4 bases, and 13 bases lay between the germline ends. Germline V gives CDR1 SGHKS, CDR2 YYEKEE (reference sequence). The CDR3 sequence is CASTPGGITEAFF. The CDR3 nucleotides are TGTGCCAGCACCCCGGGAGGGATCACTGAAGCTTTCTTT.

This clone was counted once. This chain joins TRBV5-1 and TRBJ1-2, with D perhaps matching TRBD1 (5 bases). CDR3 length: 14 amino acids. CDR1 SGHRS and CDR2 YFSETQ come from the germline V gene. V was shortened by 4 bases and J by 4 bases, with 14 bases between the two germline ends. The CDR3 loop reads CASSEGSDLYGYTF. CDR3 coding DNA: TGCGCCAGCAGCGAGGGGAGTGACCTCTATGGCTACACCTTC. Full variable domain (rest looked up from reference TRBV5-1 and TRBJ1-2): KAGVTQTPRYLIKTRGQQVTLSCSPISGHRSVSWYQQTPGQGLQFLFEYFSETQRNKGNFPGRFSGRQFSNSRSEMNVSTLELGDSALYLCASSEGSDLYGYTFGSGTRLTVV.

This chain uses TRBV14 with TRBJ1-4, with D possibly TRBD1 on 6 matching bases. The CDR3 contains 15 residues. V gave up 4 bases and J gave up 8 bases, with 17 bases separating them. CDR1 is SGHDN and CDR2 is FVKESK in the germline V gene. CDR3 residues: CASSPRQATREKLFF. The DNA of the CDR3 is TGTGCCAGCAGCCCGAGACAGGCGACACGGGAAAAACTGTTTTTT. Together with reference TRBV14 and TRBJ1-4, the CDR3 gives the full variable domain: EAGVTQFPSHSVIEKGQTVTLRCDPISGHDNLYWYRRVMGKEIKFLLHFVKESKQDESGMPNNRFLAERTGGTYSTLKVQPAELEDSGVYFCASSPRQATREKLFFGSGTQLSVL.

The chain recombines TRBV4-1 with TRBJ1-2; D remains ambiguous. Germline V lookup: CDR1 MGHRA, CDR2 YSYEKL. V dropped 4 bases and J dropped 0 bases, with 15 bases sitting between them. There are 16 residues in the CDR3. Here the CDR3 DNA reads TGCGCCAGCAGCCTACTGGGGTCCGAAGCTAACTATGGCTACACCTTC. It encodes CASSLLGSEANYGYTF.

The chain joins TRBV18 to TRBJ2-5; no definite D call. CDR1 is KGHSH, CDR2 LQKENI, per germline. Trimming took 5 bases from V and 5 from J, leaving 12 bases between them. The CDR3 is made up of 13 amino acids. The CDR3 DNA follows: TGTGCCAGCTCAAAAGGGATTGAGGAGACCCAGTACTTC. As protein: CASSKGIEETQYF. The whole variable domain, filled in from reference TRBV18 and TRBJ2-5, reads NAGVMQNPRHLVRRRGQEARLRCSPMKGHSHVYWYRQLPEEGLKFMVYLQKENIIDESGMPKERFSAEFPKEGPSILRIQQVVRGDSAAYFCASSKGIEETQYFGPGTRLLVL.